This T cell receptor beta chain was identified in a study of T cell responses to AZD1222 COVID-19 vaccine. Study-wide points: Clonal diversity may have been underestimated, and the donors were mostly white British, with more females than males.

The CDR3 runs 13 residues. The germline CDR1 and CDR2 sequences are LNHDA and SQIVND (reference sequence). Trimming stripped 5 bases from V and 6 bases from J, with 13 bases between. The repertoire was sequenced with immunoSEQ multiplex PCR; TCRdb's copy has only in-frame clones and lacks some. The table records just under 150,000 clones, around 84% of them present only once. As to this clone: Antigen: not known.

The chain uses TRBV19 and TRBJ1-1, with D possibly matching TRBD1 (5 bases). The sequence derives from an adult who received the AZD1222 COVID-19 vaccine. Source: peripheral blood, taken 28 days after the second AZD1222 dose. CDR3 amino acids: CASSGWAGAEAFF. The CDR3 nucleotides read TGTGCCAGTAGTGGGTGGGCGGGGGCTGAAGCTTTCTTT.